The table lists the clone carrying this T cell receptor (beta chain) with many counts. TCRdb used MiXCR to reprocess the 5' RACE reads, holding one entry per CDR3 protein. The repertoire holds more than 15,000 distinct CDR3 sequences, with around 19% as singletons. These data come from a study of HIV-infected patients and healthy controls. This sequence was found in a human donor in good health. Sequenced input: CD8+ T cells from blood.

The CDR3 region has the DNA TGTGCCAGCAGCTTAGCGGGCGGCTACTCCTACGAGCAGTACTTC. It encodes CASSLAGGYSYEQYF. This chain joins TRBV7-6 and TRBJ2-7, with D uncertain. Germline V gene sequence: CDR1 SGHVS, CDR2 FNYEAQ. The CDR3 contains 15 residues. With 0 bases removed from V and 0 bases from J, the gap between germline ends came to 9 bases.